One sample yielded the 14 T cell receptor beta chains listed below, sequenced in a study of Graves' ophthalmopathy and Graves' hyperthyroidism. As the template, RNA transcripts were used to amplify TCR beta CDR3 regions. HTBI primers were used in a first-round RT-PCR, which preceded a second-round multiplex PCR. From the multiplex PCR reads, TCRdb called clonotypes with MiXCR, one entry per CDR3 protein. Seen here are some 400,000 distinct CDR3 sequences, about 16% observed once, and the top ten hold 1.5% to 2%. Sequencing used peripheral blood. These receptors were obtained from a woman aged 18 to 35 with Graves' ophthalmopathy.

The table lists this clonotype with a count of one. A read error may explain this, as a much larger clone is one base away. The J gene is TRBJ1-5, the V gene TRBV6-5; D is unresolved. The CDR3 is made up of 13 amino acids. Germline CDR1 is MNHEY and CDR2 is SVGAGI. The CDR3 here is CASGYSAGWPQHF. The CDR3 coding sequence is TGTGCCAGCGGTTACTCGGCGGGGTGGCCCCAGCATTTT.

Many counts were recorded for this clonotype. The chain links TRBV15 to TRBJ2-7; maybe TRBD1 (6 bases). There are 15 residues in the CDR3. Deletions cut 0 bases from V and 2 bases from J, with 11 bases between. Germline-derived CDR1 and CDR2 are LNHNV and YYDKDF (reference sequence). CDR3 sequence reads: CATSRDVGAPYEQYF. The CDR3 bases are TGTGCCACCAGCAGAGATGTGGGGGCCCCCTACGAGCAGTACTTC.

The sample holds many counts of this clonotype. The chain has TRBV7-2 and TRBJ2-7; TRBD2 is a possible D gene (7 bases). The CDR3 is 13 amino acids. Deletions cut 7 bases from V and 0 bases from J, with 10 bases between. In germline, CDR1 is SGHTA, CDR2 FQGNSA. CDR3 protein: CASTAGASYEQYF. The CDR3 DNA reads as TGTGCCAGCACCGCGGGGGCCTCCTACGAGCAGTACTTC.

This clonotype was observed at least ten times. The chain uses TRBV29-1 and TRBJ1-1; D may be TRBD1 (6 bases). Looked up from germline, CDR1 is SQVTM and CDR2 is ANQGSEA. Deletions cut 6 bases from V and 7 bases from J, with 9 bases between. There are 10 residues in the CDR3. CDR3: CSVVQGEAFF. CDR3 DNA sequence: TGCAGCGTCGTACAGGGTGAAGCTTTCTTT.

This clonotype was seen ten or more times. This CDR3 is CSVVVGVEAFF. The DNA for the CDR3 is TGCAGCGTTGTGGTAGGGGTTGAAGCTTTCTTT. The rearrangement uses TRBV29-1 and TRBJ1-1, with D perhaps matching TRBD1 (5 bases). The CDR3 sequence is 11 residues long. V was cut by 4 bases and J by 7 bases, with 10 bases left in between. CDR1 and CDR2 from the germline V gene are SQVTM and ANQGSEA.

This clonotype was observed many times. The chain is built from TRBV19 and TRBJ1-5; D is undetermined. V lost 3 bases and J lost 0, with 9 bases in between. Per the germline V gene, CDR1 is LNHDA and CDR2 is SQIVND (reference sequence). The CDR3 length is 15 residues. The CDR3, as DNA: TGTGCCAGTAGTATGACGCTTATTAGCAATCAGCCCCAGCATTTT. Protein sequence: CASSMTLISNQPQHF.

This clonotype showed up many times. This sequence joins TRBV6-4 and TRBJ1-3, with unresolved D. V lost 1 base and J 4 bases, leaving 14 bases between the germline ends. The CDR3 extends over 16 amino acids. Germline-derived CDR1 and CDR2 are MRHNA and SNTAGT. CDR3 coding DNA: TGTGCCAGCAGTGACTTCAAGAGCGCGGTCGGAAACACCATATATTTT. It codes for CASSDFKSAVGNTIYF.

This clonotype has ten or more counts. V and J are TRBV12-3 or TRBV12-4 and TRBJ1-1; D is uncertain. The length of the CDR3 is 15 residues. Trimming took 5 bases from V and 0 from J, leaving 13 bases between them. CDR3 residues: CASSPRPSMNTEAFF. The CDR3 DNA reads TGTGCCAGCAGTCCGCGACCGTCCATGAACACTGAAGCTTTCTTT.

The V and J genes are TRBV24-1 and TRBJ2-6, with D hard to call. CDR1 and CDR2 from the germline V gene are KGHDR and SFDVKD. V was trimmed by 3 bases and J by 0 bases, leaving 2 bases between them. The CDR3 consists of 14 residues. The CDR3 coding sequence is TGTGCCACCAGTGATACCTCTGGGGCCAACGTCCTGACTTTC. Protein product: CATSDTSGANVLTF.

The sample holds many counts of this clonotype. The chain couples TRBV5-6 to TRBJ1-1, with no clear D. Germline V gene lookup returns CDR1 SGHDT and CDR2 YYEEEE. This CDR3 is built from 13 residues. V was cut by 4 bases and J by 7 bases, with 14 bases left in between. The CDR3 spells CASSPELPGEAFF. CDR3 DNA: TGTGCCAGCAGCCCCGAACTTCCTGGTGAAGCTTTCTTT.

This clonotype appeared many times. V gene TRBV28 combines with J gene TRBJ2-2; 8 nucleotides match TRBD2. Germline V gene sequence: CDR1 MDHEN, CDR2 SYDVKM. The CDR3 covers 14 residues. Trimming at V came to 8 bases and at J to 0 bases, leaving 2 bases not matched to a gene. CDR3: CASGGGTNTGELFF. As DNA, the CDR3 is TGTGCCAGCGGCGGGGGGACGAACACCGGGGAGCTGTTTTTT.

This clonotype was detected many times. The V call is TRBV28, the J call TRBJ1-2; perhaps TRBD1 as D (6 bases). CDR1 and CDR2 (germline): MDHEN, SYDVKM. V gave up 3 bases and J gave up 12 bases, with 14 bases separating them. The CDR3 covers 12 residues. CDR3 sequence: CASSFRTGSDTF. In DNA, the CDR3 is TGTGCCAGCAGTTTCCGCACAGGGTCGGACACCTTC.

This clonotype has at least ten counts. The chain is built from TRBV3-1 and TRBJ2-7; no firm D call. V was clipped by 8 bases and J by 0 bases, with 17 bases between them. Germline CDR1 is LGHDT and CDR2 is YNNKEL (reference sequence). This CDR3 comprises 15 residues. This CDR3 reads CASGQYGRSSYEQYF. The CDR3 DNA follows: TGTGCCAGCGGGCAGTACGGCAGAAGCTCCTACGAGCAGTACTTC.

This clonotype was detected only a few times. The chain links TRBV6-5 to TRBJ1-1; 9 bases map to TRBD1. J gave up 3 bases and V 2 bases, and 10 bases lay outside the gene matches. The V gene's germline CDR1 is MNHEY and CDR2 SVGAGI. This CDR3 comprises 17 residues. CDR3 amino acids: CASSYAQGAKVHTEAFF. CDR3 bases: TGTGCCAGCAGTTACGCACAGGGGGCGAAGGTTCACACTGAAGCTTTCTTT.